Listed below are T cell receptor beta chains from one sample, sequenced in a study of blood T cell repertoires in COVID-19. Data came from immunoSEQ multiplex PCR; TCRdb stores just in-frame clones and leaves some out. In the table there are more than 300,000 clones, about 84% of which are singletons. Sequencing was carried out using peripheral blood. The origin of the receptors is a woman aged 50 to 65 with acute or convalescent COVID-19. Both conserved end residues are part of each CDR3. The D gene is left open where the match is weak. Rows give clone size only sometimes, using once, few, many, or a class for an expanded clone.

CDR3nt,CDR3aa,abundance,j_gene,v_gene,d_gene
TGTGCCAGCAGCCCGACCGGGACAGGGAGTATAGATGGCTACACCTTC,CASSPTGTGSIDGYTF,once,TRBJ1-2,TRBV5-5,TRBD1
TGCAGTGCTAGTGGGACAGGGTACGAAAAACTGTTTTTT,CSASGTGYEKLFF,NA,TRBJ1-4,TRBV20-1,TRBD1
TGTGCCAGCAGCGTAGGGTCCGCTAACGGGATCTACAATGAGCAGTTCTTC,CASSVGSANGIYNEQFF,few,TRBJ2-1,TRBV9,NA
TGCGCCAGCAGCGGGAAGACTAGCGGGTACCAAGAGACCCAGTACTTC,CASSGKTSGYQETQYF,NA,TRBJ2-5,TRBV5-1,TRBD2
TGTGCCACCAAGGGAAAGGGGCAAAACTATGGCTACACCTTC,CATKGKGQNYGYTF,NA,TRBJ1-2,TRBV24-1,NA
TGTGCCAGCAGCTCTCGGACTAGCGGCAATGAGCAGTTCTTC,CASSSRTSGNEQFF,NA,TRBJ2-1,TRBV7-2,TRBD2
TGCGCCAGCAGCTTGGGGACAGGAGAAGATACGCAGTATTTT,CASSLGTGEDTQYF,few,TRBJ2-3,TRBV5-1,TRBD1
TGTGCCAGCAGCCAAGATGGCGGGGGGCGTGCAGGTAATTCACCCCTCCACTTT,CASSQDGGGRAGNSPLHF,few,TRBJ1-6,TRBV3-1/TRBV3-2,NA
TGTGCCAGCAGCGACGACAGGGCCTGGAATCAGCCCCAGCATTTT,CASSDDRAWNQPQHF,NA,TRBJ1-5,TRBV5-4,TRBD1
TGTGCCAGCAGCTTAGTCGGGACAGGAGTCGAGACCCAGTACTTC,CASSLVGTGVETQYF,NA,TRBJ2-5,TRBV7-2,TRBD1
TGTGCCAGCAGGGAAAAAAAGAGGGGACAGGGCTCCTACGAGCAGTACTTC,CASREKKRGQGSYEQYF,NA,TRBJ2-7,TRBV21-1,NA